Shown below are 22 T cell receptor beta chains from a single sample sequenced in a study of T cells after yellow fever vaccination. TCRdb called the 5' RACE reads again in MiXCR, with one record for every CDR3 protein. The top ten clones hold roughly 31% of a sample with 45,000 to 60,000 distinct CDR3 sequences, 5% to 6.5% of them seen once. This material consisted of PBMCs, either bulk or a sorted T-cell subset (CD4+, CD8+, memory, or dextramer-sorted; not recorded which), taken on the day of the yellow fever booster vaccination. The origin of the receptors is a man aged 18 to 29 who received the YFV17D yellow fever vaccine.

This clonotype was recorded at least ten times. One junction end disagrees with the germline gene, perhaps due to a read error. The chain is built from TRBV5-1 and TRBJ2-1; D call uncertain. The CDR3 has 13 amino acids. Germline V CDR1 and CDR2: SGHRS, YFSETQ. CDR3 sequence reads: CASSLSSFNEQFF. The DNA of the CDR3 is TGCGCCAGCAGCTTGTCTTCCTTCAATGAGCAGTTCTTC.

This clonotype was picked up many times. The chain has TRBV29-1 and TRBJ1-2; tentative D call: TRBD1 (6 bases). The CDR3 totals 13 residues. The V end lost 3 bases, the J end lost 3 bases, and 11 bases lay between the germline ends. The V gene's germline CDR1 is SQVTM and CDR2 ANQGSEA. CDR3 in amino acids: CSVEWGAHYGYTF. The CDR3 bases are TGCAGCGTTGAGTGGGGGGCCCACTATGGCTACACCTTC.

This clonotype was seen at least ten times. The chain recombines TRBV6-1 with TRBJ1-6; a weak D match, TRBD1 (6 bases). There are 17 residues in the CDR3. V was shortened by 4 bases and J by 7 bases, with 20 bases between the two germline ends. Germline lookup yields CDR1 MNHNS and CDR2 SASEGT. CDR3 protein: CASSATGTAMDNSPLHF. CDR3 sequence (DNA): TGTGCCAGCAGTGCCACAGGGACGGCTATGGACAATTCACCCCTCCACTTT.

This clonotype is large (0.1 to 1%) by share. CDR3 sequence reads: CASSLWDTGPLETQYF. CDR3 nucleotide sequence: TGTGCCAGCAGCTTATGGGATACTGGCCCCCTAGAGACCCAGTACTTC. V usage is TRBV7-2 and J usage is TRBJ2-5, with D unresolved. This CDR3 contains 16 residues. Trimming stripped 2 bases from V and 4 bases from J, with 17 bases between. Germline values: CDR1 SGHTA, CDR2 FQGNSA.

This clonotype was recorded many times. The CDR3 region is CASSLSPPGAGNEQFF. As DNA, the CDR3 is TGTGCCAGCAGTTTATCTCCCCCAGGGGCGGGCAATGAGCAGTTCTTC. J is TRBJ2-1 and V is TRBV27, with D perhaps matching TRBD1 (6 bases). V lost 0 bases and J lost 6, with 15 bases in between. The CDR3 length is 16 residues. CDR1 and CDR2 from the germline V gene are MNHEY and SMNVEV (reference sequence).

This clonotype has a count of ten or more. The V and J genes are TRBV14 and TRBJ2-7; D gene unclear. Trimming stripped 0 bases from V and 0 bases from J, with 3 bases between. The germline gives CDR1 SGHDN, CDR2 FVKESK. The CDR3 loop spans 13 amino acids. In DNA form, the CDR3 reads TGTGCCAGCAGCCAAGACACCTCCTACGAGCAGTACTTC. Protein sequence: CASSQDTSYEQYF.

This chain joins TRBV4-3 and TRBJ1-1; D is possibly TRBD1 (5 bases). The CDR3 covers 15 residues. The germline V gene has CDR1 LGHNA and CDR2 YSLEER. Trimming took off 0 bases at V and 2 bases at J, with 10 bases between the two ends. CDR3 residues: CASSQDAGGNTEAFF. CDR3 nucleotides: TGCGCCAGCAGCCAAGACGCGGGGGGAAACACTGAAGCTTTCTTT.

Many counts were recorded for this clonotype. The chain uses TRBV5-1 and TRBJ2-3; no clear D. This CDR3 is 14 amino acids long. Trimming removed 2 bases from V and 3 bases from J, with 10 bases in between. Germline V gives CDR1 SGHRS, CDR2 YFSETQ. The CDR3 here is CASSFPQQTDTQYF. The CDR3 region has the DNA TGCGCCAGCAGCTTCCCCCAACAGACAGATACGCAGTATTTT.

This clonotype was counted many times. The V and J genes are TRBV12-3 or TRBV12-4 and TRBJ2-5; 8 positions match TRBD1. Trimming took 7 bases from V and 0 from J; bases not matched to a gene: 7. The CDR3 covers 15 residues. This CDR3 is CASTLTGAYQETQYF. CDR3 nucleotide sequence: TGTGCCAGCACCTTGACAGGGGCTTACCAAGAGACCCAGTACTTC.

A few counts support this clonotype. The chain has TRBV7-8 and TRBJ1-6; D is uncertain. The V end lost 1 base, the J end lost 11 bases, and 6 bases lay between the germline ends. Germline CDR1 SGHVS, CDR2 FQNEAQ. This CDR3 has 12 amino acids. As DNA, the CDR3 is TGTGCCAGCAGCTTAGGTGGGGCACCCCTCCACTTT. Protein product: CASSLGGAPLHF.

This clonotype was counted only a few times. This chain connects TRBV5-1 to TRBJ1-6; 9 nucleotides align to TRBD1. CDR3 length equals 16 residues. The germline CDR1 and CDR2 sequences are SGHRS and YFSETQ. J lost 12 bases, V lost 3 bases, and 13 bases had no gene match. CDR3 nucleotide sequence: TGCGCCAGCAGCTGGGGGCGCCGGGACAGGGTCATACCCCTCCACTTT. Residues: CASSWGRRDRVIPLHF.

This clonotype has a count of ten or more. This sequence joins TRBV4-3 and TRBJ1-1, with a possible D match to TRBD1 (5 bases). V lost 0 bases, J lost 1 base, and 12 bases lay in between. The CDR3 length is 16 residues. Germline-derived CDR1 and CDR2 are LGHNA and YSLEER. CDR3 sequence (DNA): TGCGCCAGCAGCCAAGAGGGGAGGGGTGGGAACACTGAAGCTTTCTTT. Residues: CASSQEGRGGNTEAFF.

This clonotype was counted ten times or more. V is TRBV12-3 or TRBV12-4 and J is TRBJ2-7, with D possibly matching TRBD1 (6 bases). This CDR3 comprises 14 residues. The ends were cut back, 6 bases at V and 2 bases at J, with 14 bases in the middle. This chain's CDR3 is CASRLGGNPYEQYF. DNA for the CDR3: TGTGCCAGCAGACTAGGGGGTAATCCCTACGAGCAGTACTTC.

This clonotype was counted at least ten times. The chain recombines TRBV20-1 with TRBJ1-2, with TRBD1 identical over 12 bases. The germline V gene encodes CDR1 DFQATT and CDR2 SNEGSKA (reference sequence). This CDR3 is 15 amino acids long. V was pared by 3 bases and J by 5 bases, with 7 bases of the junction left unmatched. The CDR3 DNA reads TGCAGTGCTAGCTTTTGGGACAGGGGGCTGTATGGCTACACCTTC. Amino acids: CSASFWDRGLYGYTF.

This chain joins TRBV6-2 or TRBV6-3 and TRBJ2-7; TRBD1 matches at 9 bases. J gave up 5 bases and V 5 bases, and 16 bases lay outside the gene matches. This CDR3 contains 17 residues. CDR1 MNHEY and CDR2 SVGEGT come from the germline V gene. The CDR3 sequence: CASSTPGAGQGFDEQYV. DNA of the CDR3: TGTGCCAGCAGTACCCCCGGCGCGGGACAGGGTTTCGACGAGCAGTACGTC.

This chain connects TRBV12-3 or TRBV12-4 to TRBJ2-7; D is perhaps TRBD1 (6 bases). CDR3 length: 15 residues. V lost 1 base and J lost 3, with 13 bases in between. The CDR3 DNA reads as TGTGCCAGCAGTTTAGGTACAGGGTATCACTACGAGCAGTACTTC. This translates into CASSLGTGYHYEQYF.

In its sample, this clonotype was seen many times. V and J are TRBV5-1 and TRBJ2-3, with a weak D call TRBD1 (6 bases). CDR3 length: 17 residues. V lost 0 bases and J lost 1, with 15 bases in between. Germline V gene data show CDR1 as SGHRS and CDR2 as YFSETQ. The CDR3 region is CASSLVSRGVGTDTQYF. The CDR3, as DNA: TGCGCCAGCAGCTTGGTCTCCAGGGGAGTGGGCACAGATACGCAGTATTTT.

V and J are TRBV4-1 and TRBJ1-1, with D perhaps matching TRBD1 (5 bases). This CDR3 has 16 residues. The germline gives CDR1 MGHRA, CDR2 YSYEKL. V dropped 0 bases and J dropped 1 base, with 12 bases sitting between them. CDR3 coding DNA: TGCGCCAGCAGCCAAGATCGTGTTGGGGGGAACACTGAAGCTTTCTTT. This encodes CASSQDRVGGNTEAFF.

A few counts support this clonotype. The chain is built from TRBV5-1 and TRBJ2-3, with 13 bases identical to TRBD2. The germline V gene has CDR1 SGHRS and CDR2 YFSETQ. The trim removed 2 bases at V and 2 bases at J, leaving 2 bases unmatched. This CDR3 region has 16 residues. The CDR3 DNA follows: TGCGCCAGCAGCTTAGGGACTAGCGGGGCCACAGATACGCAGTATTTT. Protein: CASSLGTSGATDTQYF.

In the case of this clonotype: Its ends do not fully match the called genes, so a read error is possible. The chain uses TRBV4-1 and TRBJ2-2, with 11 bases identical to TRBD1. This CDR3 spans 17 amino acids. Germline assignment: CDR1 MGHRA and CDR2 YSYEKL. CDR3 nucleotide sequence: TGCGCCAGCAGACAAGGAGGACAGGGGGCGACCACCGGGGAGCTGTTTTTT. This codes for CASRQGGQGATTGELFF.

This clonotype was seen repeatedly, ten times or more. The V and J genes are TRBV6-2 or TRBV6-3 and TRBJ2-7; D is unresolved. Per the germline V gene, CDR1 is MNHEY and CDR2 is SVGEGT. The ends were cut back, 5 bases at V and 5 bases at J, with 10 bases in the middle. This CDR3 has 12 residues. The CDR3 DNA reads as TGTGCCAGCAGTCACCGCGTCGACGAGCAGTACTTC. Translating gives CASSHRVDEQYF.

In this sample, this clonotype turned up many times. The chain employs TRBV5-1 and TRBJ2-6, with D maybe TRBD1 (6 bases). The CDR3 is made up of 15 amino acids. Germline V gene data show CDR1 as SGHRS and CDR2 as YFSETQ. V was clipped by 3 bases and J by 2 bases, with 9 bases between them. The CDR3 sequence is CASSSGVAGANVLTF. Here the CDR3 DNA reads TGCGCCAGCAGCTCAGGGGTCGCTGGGGCCAACGTCCTGACTTTC.